This T cell receptor beta chain was profiled in a study of molecular identifiers for immune sequencing clone quantification (dated 2018 in TCRdb). At the level of the whole study: For a replicate experiment, RNA from around 20,000 or 99,000 naive CD8 T cells was divided into five aliquots, of which four were sequenced. CD8 T cells were used in a methods study to benchmark molecular-identifier clustering-based TCR repertoire sequencing (MIDCIRS) and TCR RNA copy counting. Broader findings and caveats from the paper: Spiked-in Jurkat TCR RNA (approximately 10 copies' worth), which is not part of the donor repertoire, was contained in the naive libraries. Highly expanded clone sizes could be underestimated if identical TCR molecules share a barcode. When barcode sub-clustering was not used, chimeric consensus sequences inflated TCR diversity, with chimeras reaching as high as 47%. Spiked-in Jurkat TCR RNA equal to a single cell's worth was reported to be detectable even within 1,100,000 naive CD8 T cells. In CMV-specific effector cells, clones with more than 20 RNA copies contained over 98% of molecules, whereas in naive cells such clones contained under 1% of molecules. Modeling indicated about 3 TCR RNA copies recovered per cell, compared with 9 to 10 by digital PCR, which implies a capture efficiency of 25% to 35%.

Library preparation was by PCR. The sequencer was an Illumina HiSeq 4000. Bulk TCR libraries were made following a previously described method, with the TCR primers given in Table S5. The Qiagen AllPrep DNA/RNA kit was used to purify total RNA. Reads from multiple sequencing runs of the same library were pooled before analysis. On the study's bioinformatics: Reads were retained only if their TCR constant sequence matched exactly, and those retained reads were trimmed to 150 nt and grouped according to their 12-nt molecular barcodes. Reads inside each barcode group were sub-clustered using a 15% Levenshtein threshold, and a quality-weighted consensus sequence was constructed for each RNA molecule. Non-functional sequences were filtered out, along with any lower-count sequence sitting one edit away from another sequence. Based on fitting two negative binomial distributions, any barcode sub-cluster with under 20% of the maximum read count was discarded. TCRdb reran the public reads through fastp at Q25 and MiXCR, keeping productive beta chains. Under each unique CDR3 protein, matching rows form one entry showing the most common genes and DNA. What appears here as the V and J calls and clone size reflects TCRdb's work, not the paper's. A total of 80,000 to 95,000 distinct CDR3 sequences appear in this sample, under 20% of them only once. Clones ranked in the top ten supply around 0.8% of the sample.

V loses 0 bases, J loses 5 bases, and the germline ends lie 11 bases apart. Sequences LGHNA (CDR1) and YSLEER (CDR2) are obtained from the germline V gene. The CDR3, cysteine through phenylalanine, is 15 amino acids long. Only CDR3 DNA is held: 45 bases, read in frame from base 1. Libraries of naive CD8 T cells were generated from about 21,000 to 970,000 sorted cells, with 10%, 30% or 50% of the purified RNA used. On a BD FACSAria II, naive CD8 T cells were FACS-sorted as CD8+CD4-CCR7+CD45RA+ and collected into RLT Plus buffer. Roughly ten TCR copies' worth of Jurkat RNA were spiked into roughly 20,000-1,000,000 naive CD8 T cell samples to test detection sensitivity. CD8 T cells were enriched with RosetteSep CD8+ T Cell Enrichment Cocktail and Ficoll-Paque, followed by ACK red cell lysis. This clonotype appeared many times. What antigen it recognizes has not been identified. Base quality data are lacking; no much larger clone is found one base away.

The source material was naive CD8+ T cells from blood, with Jurkat cell RNA spiked in. According to the study, the label for this sample's cell subset or site signals: FACS-sorted CD8+CD4-CCR7+CD45RA+ naive T cells. The sequence was collected from a human donor in good health. Some libraries in this study had Jurkat cell RNA spiked in. The rearranged chain carries TRBV4-3 and TRBJ1-5; tentative D gene TRBD1, with 6 bases matching. CDR3 reads: CASSQERQGYQPQHF. The DNA sequence reads TGCGCCAGCAGCCAAGAGAGGCAGGGGTATCAGCCCCAGCATTTT.